This entry describes one TCR beta chain. The method was immunoSEQ multiplex PCR; TCRdb's version includes in-frame clones alone and lacks a portion of them. Of more than 85,000 clones in the sample, about 79% were seen once. This record comes from a study of blood T cell repertoires in COVID-19. The V and J ends lost 4 bases and 1 base, in that order; junction bases with no gene match: 5. This CDR3 spans 15 amino acids. Germline V gives CDR1 ENHRY, CDR2 SYGVKD. Sequenced input: peripheral blood. The receptor was isolated from a woman of 80 years or more with active or convalescent COVID-19. The genes are TRBV10-3 and TRBJ2-5, with TRBD2 matching 8 bases. The chain's CDR3 is CAISGALAGQETQYF. CDR3 in DNA: TGTGCCATCAGTGGGGCCCTAGCGGGCCAAGAGACCCAGTACTTC.